The rows below give T cell receptor beta chains drawn from one sample of a study of blood T cell repertoires in COVID-19. The method was immunoSEQ multiplex PCR; TCRdb's version includes in-frame clones alone and lacks a portion of them. This sample yields around 130,000 clones, of which almost 85% are seen a single time; roughly 3.5% belongs to the top ten. Material: PBMCs or T cells enriched from blood (not recorded which). The receptors were gathered from a woman in her forties or fifties with acute COVID-19. CDR3s include the opening cysteine and the closing phenylalanine or tryptophan. The D gene is left open where the match is weak.

. | TRBJ1-2 | TRBV19 | TGTGCCAGTAGTATAGCAGTATTTTATGGCTACACCTTC | CASSIAVFYGYTF
TRBD2 | TRBJ2-1 | TRBV28 | TGTGCCAGCAGTTTCCTCTCCACAGGGGCTAGCAGTAGCGGGGGCAATGAGCAGTTCTTC | CASSFLSTGASSSGGNEQFF
. | TRBJ2-1 | TRBV18 | TGTGCCAGCTCACCACGGACTACATCTAACAATGAGCAGTTCTTC | CASSPRTTSNNEQFF
. | TRBJ2-5 | TRBV5-6 | TGTGCCAGCAGCTTGGAGGGGGGAGGGAAAGAGACCCAGTACTTC | CASSLEGGGKETQYF
. | TRBJ2-3 | TRBV5-1 | TGCGCCAGCAGCTTGGGACCTAGCAGAGATACGCAGTATTTT | CASSLGPSRDTQYF
. | TRBJ2-2 | TRBV11-3 | TGTGCCAGCAGCTTAGGGCAGACTAACACCGGGGAGCTGTTTTTT | CASSLGQTNTGELFF
TRBD1 | TRBJ2-5 | TRBV3-1/TRBV3-2 | TGTGCCAGCAGCCCCGGGACAGGAGTCGGAGTGGAGACCCAGTACTTC | CASSPGTGVGVETQYF
. | TRBJ2-2 | TRBV19 | TGTGCCGTCAAGAGCAACACCGGGGAGCTGTTTTTT | CAVKSNTGELFF
. | TRBJ1-5 | TRBV2 | TGTGCCAGCTCCCCTGGATGGGGGGAGAAACAGCCCCAGCATTTT | CASSPGWGEKQPQHF
TRBD1 | TRBJ1-6 | TRBV3-1/TRBV3-2 | TGTGCCAGCAGCCCTCCCGGCGGGACAGGGGATTCACCCCTCCACTTT | CASSPPGGTGDSPLHF